Each of the 28 T cell receptor beta chains below was sequenced from the same sample in a study of T cells in Graves' hyperthyroidism and ophthalmopathy. RNA transcripts gave rise to amplified TCR beta CDR3 regions. HTBI primers drove first-round RT-PCR of the TCR CDR3. Each CDR3 protein gets one entry after TCRdb re-called the multiplex PCR reads with MiXCR. Of almost 250,000 distinct CDR3 sequences in the sample, approximately 23% were seen once. Specimen: blood. These receptors were obtained from a woman aged 40 to 49 with Graves' ophthalmopathy.

This clonotype appeared many times. The rearrangement links TRBV7-9 to TRBJ1-5; 8 nucleotides align to TRBD1. Germline CDR1 and CDR2: SEHNR and FQNEAQ (reference sequence). The V gene end was trimmed by 4 bases and the J gene end by 5 bases; junction bases not matched to a gene: 4. CDR3 size: 14 residues. The CDR3 loop is CASSWTGRDQPQHF. In nucleotides, the CDR3 is TGTGCCAGCAGCTGGACAGGGAGGGATCAGCCCCAGCATTTT.

The V call is TRBV12-3 or TRBV12-4, the J call TRBJ1-4; D remains ambiguous. The CDR3 loop spans 11 amino acids. Trimming removed 4 bases from V and 6 bases from J, with 3 bases in between. In DNA form, the CDR3 reads TGTGCCAGCAGTTGGGATGAAAAACTGTTTTTT. Residues: CASSWDEKLFF.

This clonotype has just a few counts. The chain carries TRBV12-3 or TRBV12-4 and TRBJ2-5; D call uncertain. The CDR3 runs 13 residues. V was shortened by 3 bases and J by 5 bases, with 10 bases between the two germline ends. CDR3 DNA sequence: TGTGCCAGCAGTTTCCGCGGCCAGGAGACCCAGTACTTC. It encodes CASSFRGQETQYF.

Many counts were recorded for this clonotype. V gene TRBV10-3 combines with J gene TRBJ1-5; TRBD1 agrees at 9 bases. The germline CDR1 and CDR2 sequences are ENHRY and SYGVKD. The CDR3 length is 13 residues. J lost 7 bases, V lost 4 bases, and 2 bases had no gene match. The CDR3: CAISGQGGQPQHF. As DNA, the CDR3 is TGTGCCATCAGTGGACAGGGGGGACAGCCCCAGCATTTT.

Ten or more counts support this clonotype. CDR3 residues: CSAFSGKSSYEQYF. The DNA for the CDR3 is TGCAGTGCTTTTAGCGGGAAAAGCTCCTACGAGCAGTACTTC. The J gene is TRBJ2-7, the V gene TRBV20-1; 8 nucleotides match TRBD2. The CDR3 is 14 amino acids. Germline CDR1 and CDR2: DFQATT and SNEGSKA (reference sequence). The J segment lost 0 bases and the V segment lost 5 bases, leaving 6 bases of the junction unmatched.

This clonotype was observed at least ten times. This CDR3 reads CASSLGQGVRYEQYF. DNA of the CDR3: TGCGCCAGCAGCTTGGGGCAGGGGGTGAGGTACGAGCAGTACTTC. The genes are TRBV5-1 and TRBJ2-7; 7 nucleotides agree with TRBD1. Trimming took 0 bases from V and 4 from J; bases not matched to a gene: 7. The CDR3 length is 15 residues. Germline CDR1 and CDR2: SGHRS and YFSETQ.

This clonotype was recorded at least ten times. The rearrangement links TRBV28 to TRBJ2-7; D call uncertain. The CDR3 spans 14 residues. V was cut by 7 bases and J by 2 bases, with 15 bases left in between. The germline V gene encodes CDR1 MDHEN and CDR2 SYDVKM. The CDR3 sequence: CASTPGATAYEQYF. The CDR3 coding sequence is TGTGCCAGCACACCGGGCGCGACTGCCTACGAGCAGTACTTC.

In regard to this clonotype: The conserved final phenylalanine or tryptophan is absent from the CDR3, which likely points to a read error. The chain is built from TRBV4-2 and TRBJ1-5, with no clear D. V lost 0 bases, J lost 3 bases, and 6 bases lay in between. In germline, CDR1 is LGHNA, CDR2 YNFKEQ. CDR3 length equals 14 residues. For the CDR3, the DNA is TGTGCCAGCAGCCAAGAAGGGAACAATCAGCCCCAGCATCTT. It translates to CASSQEGNNQPQHL.

V usage is TRBV6-1 and J usage is TRBJ2-7; the match to TRBD2 covers 9 bases. CDR3 length: 14 residues. CDR1 is MNHNS, CDR2 SASEGT, per germline. With V trimmed by 10 bases and J by 0 bases, 7 bases remained unmatched. CDR3 in amino acids: CAIGEREDSYEQYF. CDR3 bases: TGTGCCATCGGAGAGCGGGAGGACTCCTACGAGCAGTACTTC.

The rearrangement joins TRBV20-1 to TRBJ1-5; perhaps TRBD1 as D (5 bases). Germline V lookup: CDR1 DFQATT, CDR2 SNEGSKA (reference sequence). CDR3 size: 18 residues. V shed 1 base and J shed 3 bases, with 22 bases lying between them. CDR3 DNA sequence: TGCAGTGCTAGAGGAAATATGGGACGCCTTGAGGCCAATCAGCCCCAGCATTTT. It is translated as CSARGNMGRLEANQPQHF.

This clonotype was counted many times. The chain recombines TRBV13 with TRBJ2-7; TRBD2 matches at 12 bases. This CDR3 is 15 amino acids long. CDR1 and CDR2 from the germline V gene are PRHDT and FYEKMQ (reference sequence). V trimming: 5 bases; J trimming: 3 bases; junction bases outside the gene matches: 5. CDR3 protein: CASSMGLAGNYEQYF. Here the CDR3 DNA reads TGTGCCAGCAGCATGGGACTAGCGGGCAACTACGAGCAGTACTTC.

This clonotype was seen at least ten times. The genes are TRBV5-1 and TRBJ2-7; 9 bases are a match to TRBD1. This CDR3 contains 14 residues. J lost 7 bases, V lost 3 bases, and 8 bases had no gene match. Per the germline V gene, CDR1 is SGHRS and CDR2 is YFSETQ. The CDR3 reads CASSSPGQGREQYF. In nucleotides, the CDR3 is TGCGCCAGCAGCTCGCCGGGACAGGGAAGGGAGCAGTACTTC.

The chain combines TRBV6-1 with TRBJ2-5, with a possible D match to TRBD2 (5 bases). V was cut by 11 bases and J by 1 base, with 14 bases left in between. CDR1 and CDR2 from the germline V gene are MNHNS and SASEGT. The CDR3 has 13 amino acids. The DNA for the CDR3 is TGTGCCTCACAGCTAGGACTCCAAGAGACCCAGTACTTC. This translates into CASQLGLQETQYF.

This clonotype was observed at least ten times. The chain uses TRBV24-1 and TRBJ1-1; the D gene is possibly TRBD1 (5 bases). The CDR3 spans 16 residues. Germline CDR1 and CDR2: KGHDR and SFDVKD. V lost 7 bases to trimming and J lost 1 base, with 18 bases between them. The CDR3 here is CATSGRRGEANTEAFF. The CDR3 DNA follows: TGTGCCACCAGCGGGAGGAGGGGAGAGGCGAACACTGAAGCTTTCTTT.

The rearrangement uses TRBV27 and TRBJ2-7; D is ambiguous. Germline values: CDR1 MNHEY, CDR2 SMNVEV (reference sequence). V was clipped by 0 bases and J by 4 bases, with 7 bases between them. The CDR3 extends over 13 amino acids. The CDR3 sequence is CASSLSLGYEQYF. CDR3 DNA sequence: TGTGCCAGCAGTTTATCGTTGGGTTACGAGCAGTACTTC.

This clonotype was counted at least ten times. The rearrangement uses TRBV5-1 and TRBJ2-7; D possibly corresponds to TRBD2 (5 bases). CDR1 and CDR2 (germline): SGHRS, YFSETQ. This CDR3 contains 14 residues. Trimming left V 4 bases short and J 3 bases short, with 14 bases between. CDR3 bases: TGCGCCAGCAGCCCCGGACTGATTGGCTACGAGCAGTACTTC. Translating gives CASSPGLIGYEQYF.

This clonotype occurred a few times. Because it lacks the conserved phenylalanine or tryptophan at the end, this CDR3 is likely a read error. The rearrangement uses TRBV4-1 and TRBJ2-5, with 10 bases matching TRBD1. V lost 1 base to trimming and J lost 5 bases; unmatched junction nucleotides: 7. Germline CDR1 MGHRA, CDR2 YSYEKL. This CDR3 is built from 16 residues. The CDR3 sequence: CASSQGDRGPQETQYL. CDR3 DNA: TGCGCCAGCAGCCAAGGGGACAGGGGCCCTCAGGAGACCCAGTACCTC.

This clonotype was counted ten times or more. The chain combines TRBV24-1 with TRBJ1-1; 9 nucleotides agree with TRBD1. J was trimmed by 4 bases and V by 2 bases; bases with no gene match: 7. The CDR3 extends over 16 amino acids. Germline CDR1 reads KGHDR; CDR2 reads SFDVKD. The CDR3 sequence is CATSDSGTGRGTEAFF. For the CDR3, the DNA is TGTGCCACCAGTGATTCCGGGACAGGGAGGGGCACTGAAGCTTTCTTT.

This clonotype appeared many times. The chain joins TRBV6-5 to TRBJ1-1; D is uncertain. Germline lookup yields CDR1 MNHEY and CDR2 SVGAGI. Trimming stripped 5 bases from V and 2 bases from J, with 6 bases between. This CDR3 comprises 12 residues. The CDR3 nucleotides read TGTGCCAGCAGTCGACAAAACACTGAAGCTTTCTTT. Protein sequence: CASSRQNTEAFF.

This clonotype appeared many times. Its ends do not fully match the called genes, so a read error is possible. The chain combines TRBV6-5 with TRBJ2-2; D could derive from TRBD1 or TRBD2 (5 bases each). CDR1 is MNHEY and CDR2 is SVGAGI in the germline V gene. CDR3 size: 15 residues. The CDR3 loop is CASSYYYRGTGELLF. DNA of the CDR3: TGTGCCAGCAGTTACTACTACCGGGGCACCGGGGAGCTGCTTTTT.

This clonotype was picked up many times. The DNA for the CDR3 is TGTGCCAGCAGCCCCACAGCGAACACCGGGGAGCTGTTTTTT. Translation: CASSPTANTGELFF. This chain connects TRBV7-3 to TRBJ2-2; D call uncertain. V was cut by 5 bases and J by 0 bases, with 7 bases left in between. The CDR3 has 14 residues. The V gene's germline CDR1 is SGHTA and CDR2 FQGTGA.

In regard to this clonotype: This may stem from a read error, because a much larger clone lies one nucleotide away. V gene TRBV2 combines with J gene TRBJ2-2, with TRBD2 as a possible D gene (6 bases). The CDR3 is made up of 14 amino acids. CDR1 SNHLY and CDR2 FYNNEI come from the germline V gene. CDR3 in DNA: TGTGCCGGCAGCGGAGGGGACTTTGGCGGGGAGCTGTTTTTT. This gives the protein CAGSGGDFGGELFF.

CDR3 sequence reads: CAWSRLAGGPTGELFF. CDR3 bases: TGTGCCTGGAGTCGACTAGCGGGAGGGCCCACCGGGGAGCTGTTTTTT. The chain has TRBV30 and TRBJ2-2; TRBD2 matches 14 bases. With V trimmed by 2 bases and J by 4 bases, 3 bases remained unmatched. CDR3 length: 16 residues. CDR1 and CDR2 from the germline V gene are GTSNPN and SVGIG (reference sequence).

The J gene is TRBJ1-3, the V gene TRBV7-6; TRBD1 is a possible D gene (5 bases). The V end was cut by 1 base, the J end by 0 bases, with 13 bases between. The CDR3 is 17 amino acids. CDR1 is SGHVS and CDR2 is FNYEAQ in the germline V gene. The CDR3 DNA follows: TGTGCCAGCAGCTTAGACCTTCCAGGGAGCTCTGGAAACACCATATATTTT. Protein product: CASSLDLPGSSGNTIYF.

This clonotype was seen repeatedly, ten times or more. The V and J genes are TRBV14 and TRBJ2-7; D perhaps matches TRBD1 (5 bases). Trimming cost V 3 bases and J 2 bases, with 17 bases left between them. The germline V gene has CDR1 SGHDN and CDR2 FVKESK. The CDR3 consists of 16 residues. CDR3 DNA sequence: TGTGCCAGCAGCCAGAATTATCGGACATCCACCTACGAGCAGTACTTC. Protein: CASSQNYRTSTYEQYF.

This clonotype was recorded many times. V and J are TRBV20-1 and TRBJ2-4; 8 bases align to TRBD2. V dropped 5 bases and J dropped 7; count of bases not matched to a gene: 7. The CDR3 extends over 13 amino acids. From germline, CDR1 is DFQATT and CDR2 SNEGSKA (reference sequence). CDR3 sequence (DNA): TGCAGTGCTGGGGGAGGCGGGAGGAACATTCAGTACTTC. Its translation: CSAGGGGRNIQYF.

The V gene is TRBV24-1, the J gene TRBJ1-1; D is possibly TRBD1 (5 bases). The length of the CDR3 is 13 residues. Germline CDR1 reads KGHDR; CDR2 reads SFDVKD. Trimming took 5 bases from V and 10 from J, leaving 16 bases between them. DNA for the CDR3: TGTGCCACCAGTGCAGGGAAGAGTGGCCGAGCTTTCTTT. Its translation: CATSAGKSGRAFF.

The chain uses TRBV6-5 and TRBJ1-2, with 7 bases lining up with TRBD1. There are 13 residues in the CDR3. The germline V gene has CDR1 MNHEY and CDR2 SVGAGI. Trimming at V came to 2 bases and at J to 8 bases, leaving 5 bases not matched to a gene. This CDR3 is CASSYILQGGYTF. CDR3 coding DNA: TGTGCCAGCAGTTACATTTTACAGGGGGGCTACACCTTC.